The clone carrying this T cell receptor beta chain was observed once. The data are from a study of blood T cell repertoires in COVID-19. As for the study in general: The United States, Italy and Spain supplied acute and convalescent COVID-19 samples. T cells, B-cell-depleted T cells, or PBMCs provided the cDNA or gDNA that served as material.

Between the trimmed V and J ends, which lost 6 bases and 3 bases, there was a span of 14 bases. The germline V gene encodes CDR1 MNHEY and CDR2 SVGEGT. The CDR3 is 15 residues long. Sequencing used immunoSEQ multiplex PCR; TCRdb keeps in-frame clones, though not all of them. The sample lists around 81,000 clones; approximately 80% were seen once. The receptor comes from a man in his forties or fifties with acute or convalescent COVID-19. The V and J genes are TRBV6-2 or TRBV6-3 and TRBJ2-2; a weak D match, TRBD2 (5 bases). The sample consisted of peripheral blood. The CDR3 DNA follows: TGTGCCAGCAGCCGCCAGGAGGCGTACACCGGGGAGCTGTTTTTT. Amino acids: CASSRQEAYTGELFF.